This record covers a single T cell receptor beta chain. The data were taken from a study of cytomegalovirus exposure and HLA in healthy donors. With 60 Vbeta and 13 Jbeta primers, the PCR was carried out. Clones were read by immunoSEQ multiplex PCR, and TCRdb kept only the in-frame ones, dropping some. The sample has roughly 100,000 clones; around 70% are singletons. The CDR3 consists of 14 residues. V lost 4 bases to trimming and J lost 2 bases, with 12 bases between them. In germline, CDR1 is GTSNPN, CDR2 SVGIG (reference sequence). The receptor comes from a boy aged 5-17 years in good health and CMV-seronegative. The chain recombines TRBV30 with TRBJ1-5; D might be TRBD1 (5 bases). The sequencing input was PBMCs. CDR3 loop: CAWNYGGGNQPQHF. The CDR3 nucleotides read TGTGCCTGGAATTACGGGGGTGGCAATCAGCCCCAGCATTTT.